Listed below are T cell receptor beta chains from one sample, sequenced in a study of T cell responses to AZD1222 COVID-19 vaccine. Using immunoSEQ multiplex PCR, the repertoire was profiled, and TCRdb retains in-frame clones only, with some absent. The top ten hold around 5% of the sample, which has about 94,000 clones, around 85% seen once. The specimen comprised peripheral blood, sampled 28 days after the second AZD1222 dose. The receptors were gathered from an adult who received the AZD1222 COVID-19 vaccine. The CDR3 runs from the conserved cysteine through the conserved F or W. D genes are given only for firm matches. Size tells how often a clone was seen (once, few, many) or the class of an expanded clone, and some rows leave it out.

V	J	size	D	CDR3	DNA
TRBV19	TRBJ1-5	-	TRBD1	CASSIPQTGGIQPQHF	TGTGCCAGTAGTATTCCCCAGACAGGGGGGATTCAACCCCAGCATTTT
TRBV11-2	TRBJ2-7	-	-	CASSLRDLDSYEQYF	TGTGCCAGCAGCTTAAGGGACCTAGACTCCTACGAGCAGTACTTC
TRBV5-1	TRBJ1-3	-	TRBD1	CASSSGQGPGNTIYF	TGCGCCAGCAGCTCGGGACAGGGGCCTGGAAACACCATATATTTT
TRBV3-1/TRBV3-2	TRBJ2-5	once	TRBD1	CASNQGQGQETQYF	TGTGCCAGCAACCAGGGACAGGGACAAGAGACCCAGTACTTC
TRBV29-1	TRBJ1-4	-	-	CSVVGGVVEKLFF	TGCAGCGTTGTAGGCGGGGTCGTCGAAAAACTGTTTTTT
TRBV18	TRBJ2-5	-	TRBD1	CASSKGQSVHF	TGTGCCAGCTCAAAGGGACAGTCTGTACACTTC
TRBV11-3	TRBJ2-6	-	TRBD1	CASSFRDRGRNSGANVLTF	TGTGCCAGCAGCTTTCGGGACAGGGGGCGGAACTCTGGGGCCAACGTCCTGACTTTC
TRBV6-5	TRBJ1-1	-	-	CASSDRNTEAFF	TGTGCCAGCAGCGACAGGAACACTGAAGCTTTCTTT
TRBV24-1	TRBJ2-2	-	-	CATSDTRETGELFF	TGTGCCACCAGTGATACCAGGGAGACCGGGGAGCTGTTTTTT
TRBV7-9	TRBJ2-5	-	TRBD1	CASSPIRGQAETQYF	TGTGCCAGCAGCCCTATAAGGGGGCAGGCAGAGACCCAGTACTTC
TRBV19	TRBJ1-3	-	-	CASSLGPGNTIYF	TGTGCCAGTAGCCTCGGACCAGGAAACACCATATATTTT
TRBV7-3	TRBJ2-6	once	-	CASSLIGGIGANVLTF	TGTGCCAGCAGCTTAATCGGGGGAATTGGGGCCAACGTCCTGACTTTC
TRBV11-2	TRBJ2-2	-	TRBD2	CASSPTEGLSGGELFF	TGTGCCAGCAGCCCGACGGAGGGACTATCGGGCGGGGAGCTGTTTTTT
TRBV1	TRBJ2-7	-	-	CTSSHALTSGSSYEQYF	TGCACCAGCAGCCATGCCCTTACTAGCGGGAGCTCCTACGAGCAGTACTTC
TRBV11-2	TRBJ2-2	-	TRBD2	CASSLSSGYTGELFF	TGTGCCAGCAGCTTATCTAGCGGTTACACCGGGGAGCTGTTTTTT
TRBV5-1	TRBJ2-3	-	TRBD2	CASSLNSGGGTDTQYF	TGCGCCAGCAGCTTGAATAGCGGGGGGGGCACAGATACGCAGTATTTT
TRBV28	TRBJ2-1	once	TRBD2	CASRGLAGSSYNEQFF	TGTGCCAGCAGGGGACTAGCGGGTAGCTCCTACAATGAGCAGTTCTTC
TRBV3-1/TRBV3-2	TRBJ1-2	-	-	CASSQDRRGNYGYTF	TGTGCCAGCAGCCAAGACCGTCGGGGGAACTATGGCTACACCTTC
TRBV15	TRBJ2-2	-	-	CATSRGGLGTGELFF	TGTGCCACCAGCAGGGGGGGTTTGGGAACCGGGGAGCTGTTTTTT
TRBV6-4	TRBJ1-1	-	TRBD1	CASKGQGAAEAFF	TGTGCCAGCAAGGGACAGGGGGCGGCTGAAGCTTTCTTT
TRBV5-1	TRBJ1-4	-	TRBD1	CASSLLGQGANEKLFF	TGCGCCAGCAGCTTGTTGGGACAGGGGGCTAATGAAAAACTGTTTTTT
TRBV14	TRBJ1-6	-	TRBD1	CASSSHRGFNSPLHF	TGTGCCAGCAGTTCTCACAGGGGGTTCAATTCACCCCTCCACTTT
TRBV6-1	TRBJ1-6	-	-	CASSEAESGRSPLHF	TGTGCCAGCAGTGAAGCGGAGAGCGGGCGCTCACCCCTCCACTTT